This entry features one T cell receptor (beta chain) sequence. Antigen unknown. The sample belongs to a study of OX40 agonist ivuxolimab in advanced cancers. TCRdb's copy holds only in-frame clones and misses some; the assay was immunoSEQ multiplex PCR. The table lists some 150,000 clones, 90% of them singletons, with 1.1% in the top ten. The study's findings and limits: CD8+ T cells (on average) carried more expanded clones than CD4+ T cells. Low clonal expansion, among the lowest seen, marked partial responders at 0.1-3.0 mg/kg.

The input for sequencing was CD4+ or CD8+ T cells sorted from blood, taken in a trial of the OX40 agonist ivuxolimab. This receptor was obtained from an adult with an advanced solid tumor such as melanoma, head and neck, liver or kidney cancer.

DNA of the CDR3: TGTGCCAGTACCGACGCCCGAACGGGTCAGCCCCAGCATTTT. Translated: CASTDARTGQPQHF. The gene calls are TRBV19 and TRBJ1-5, with D uncertain. This CDR3 comprises 14 residues. Trimming pared 7 bases from V and 6 bases from J, leaving 16 bases between. Germline V gives CDR1 LNHDA, CDR2 SQIVND (reference sequence). Drawing the rest from reference TRBV19 and TRBJ1-5, the complete variable domain is DGGITQSPKYLFRKEGQNVTLSCEQNLNHDAMYWYRQDPGQGLRLIYYSQIVNDFQKGDIAEGYSVSREKKESFPLTVTSAQKNPTAFYLCASTDARTGQPQHFGDGTRLSIL.